Each of the 32 T cell receptor beta chains below was sequenced from the same sample in a study of blood T cells in healthy people across ages. A second PCR, run for roughly 7 to 11 cycles, used a sample-barcoded 5' primer plus a J-beta primer mix. TCRdb reprocessed the 5' RACE reads via MiXCR and lists one record per CDR3 protein. The data contain roughly 650,000 distinct CDR3 sequences, about 30% of them singletons. The sequenced material came from blood. These receptors originate from a woman older than 75 in good health.

The chain carries TRBV2 and TRBJ2-5, with TRBD1 matching over 9 bases. V was clipped by 2 bases and J by 11 bases; unmatched bases: 12. The CDR3 contains 15 residues. The V gene's germline CDR1 is SNHLY and CDR2 FYNNEI. The CDR3 coding sequence is TGTGCCAGCAGTGAACAGGGACAGGGAGTCGGGGAGCAGTACTTC. The encoded protein is CASSEQGQGVGEQYF.

This clonotype was counted many times. This chain uses TRBV7-3 with TRBJ2-1; tentatively, D is TRBD1 or TRBD2 (5 bases each). Germline V gene data show CDR1 as SGHTA and CDR2 as FQGTGA. The CDR3 has 14 amino acids. The ends were cut back, 5 bases at V and 2 bases at J, with 10 bases in the middle. As DNA, the CDR3 is TGTGCCAGCAGCCTCCTGGGGGCCTACAATGAGCAGTTCTTC. Protein: CASSLLGAYNEQFF.

This clonotype showed up just a few times. This chain links TRBV29-1 with TRBJ2-1; maybe TRBD1 (6 bases). The V gene lost 6 bases and the J gene lost 5 bases, with 26 bases spanning the gap. Germline values: CDR1 SQVTM, CDR2 ANQGSEA. This CDR3 has 17 amino acids. The CDR3 loop is CSVKGNVGDIVNNEQFF. The CDR3 bases are TGCAGCGTGAAGGGGAACGTGGGGGACATTGTCAACAATGAGCAGTTCTTC.

This clonotype was picked up one time. In this CDR3 the conserved last residue, phenylalanine or tryptophan, is missing, so a read error is likely. This chain connects TRBV7-2 to TRBJ1-4; maybe TRBD1 (5 bases). Germline CDR1 SGHTA, CDR2 FQGNSA. The CDR3 runs to 13 residues. V lost 1 base, J lost 5 bases, and 5 bases lay in between. This CDR3 is CASSLDRNEKLFC. CDR3 DNA: TGTGCCAGCAGCTTAGACAGGAATGAAAAACTGTTTTGT.

This clonotype was seen at least ten times. The V gene is TRBV30, the J gene TRBJ1-1; TRBD1 matches 8 bases. Germline V gene data show CDR1 as GTSNPN and CDR2 as SVGIG (reference sequence). The CDR3 totals 14 residues. Trimming removed 3 bases from V and 2 bases from J; junction bases left unmatched: 5. The CDR3 DNA is TGTGCCTGGAGCCCAACAGGGGGTAACACTGAAGCTTTCTTT. Translation: CAWSPTGGNTEAFF.

This clonotype was observed many times. This chain uses TRBV9 with TRBJ2-3, with 13 bases identical to TRBD2. This CDR3 is built from 17 residues. The V and J ends lost 3 bases and 1 base, in that order; junction bases with no gene match: 5. Germline loops: CDR1 SGDLS, CDR2 YYNGEE. CDR3 protein: CASSGTGTSGGTDTQYF. The CDR3 bases are TGTGCCAGCAGCGGAACCGGGACTAGCGGGGGCACAGATACGCAGTATTTT.

This clonotype was seen ten or more times. The rearrangement joins TRBV20-1 to TRBJ2-3; 8 nucleotides agree with TRBD2. The trim removed 6 bases at V and 0 bases at J, leaving 5 bases unmatched. Germline CDR1 and CDR2: DFQATT and SNEGSKA (reference sequence). The CDR3 totals 14 residues. This CDR3 is CSAGRGASTDTQYF. In DNA form, the CDR3 reads TGCAGTGCAGGGCGGGGGGCTAGCACAGATACGCAGTATTTT.

As to this clonotype: At one boundary the junction diverges from the germline segment, which might be a read error. The chain couples TRBV6-1 to TRBJ2-3; TRBD1 matches 9 bases. The CDR3 sequence is 16 residues long. Germline CDR1 and CDR2: MNHNS and SASEGT. The CDR3: CASSPRQGGTTDTLYF. The CDR3 DNA sequence: TGTGCCAGCAGTCCCCGACAGGGGGGGACCACGGATACGCTGTATTTT.

This clonotype appeared many times. The chain employs TRBV4-1 and TRBJ1-2; a possible D gene is TRBD1 (6 bases). CDR3 length equals 15 residues. The ends were cut back, 1 base at V and 7 bases at J, with 16 bases in the middle. From germline, CDR1 is MGHRA and CDR2 YSYEKL. CDR3 in DNA: TGCGCCAGCAGCCAAGGGGATACAGGGAATTCTGGCTACACCTTC. Translated, it gives CASSQGDTGNSGYTF.

On this clonotype itself: Being one base from a much bigger clone, this may be a read error. This rearrangement joins TRBV10-3 to TRBJ1-6; 9 bases line up with TRBD1. The length of the CDR3 is 16 residues. The germline gives CDR1 ENHRY, CDR2 SYGVKD. The CDR3 sequence: CVISESRDRAFAPLHF. CDR3 sequence (DNA): TGTGTCATCAGTGAGTCTCGGGACAGGGCGTTTGCACCCCTCCACTTT.

This clonotype showed up many times. V is TRBV7-2 and J is TRBJ2-7; 14 positions agree with TRBD2. Unmatched junction bases numbered 7, after V lost 7 bases and J lost 5 bases. The CDR3 consists of 15 residues. The germline V gene encodes CDR1 SGHTA and CDR2 FQGNSA. The CDR3 sequence is CASTVTSGGAHEQYF. The CDR3 DNA reads TGTGCCAGCACCGTGACTAGCGGGGGGGCCCACGAGCAGTACTTC.

This clonotype has more than one count but fewer than ten. The chain is built from TRBV30 and TRBJ2-7; 9 bases are shared with TRBD1. Per germline, CDR1 GTSNPN and CDR2 SVGIG (reference sequence). CDR3 size: 14 residues. Trimming at V came to 2 bases and at J to 1 base, leaving 3 bases not matched to a gene. As DNA, the CDR3 is TGTGCCTGGAGTCCCGGGACAGGGTCCTACGAGCAGTACTTC. It encodes CAWSPGTGSYEQYF.

Turning to this clonotype: A clone one base away is much larger, so this may be a read error. The chain links TRBV9 to TRBJ2-4, with D possibly matching TRBD1 (6 bases). Germline values: CDR1 SGDLS, CDR2 YYNGEE. This CDR3 has 15 residues. V shed 0 bases and J shed 13 bases, with 20 bases lying between them. The CDR3 DNA is TGTGCCAGCAGCGTAGATCAGGGGACAACCTACGGGCAGTACTTC. It translates to CASSVDQGTTYGQYF.

This clonotype came up many times. The V and J genes are TRBV27 and TRBJ1-2, with D hard to call. The CDR3 is 14 residues long. Trimming removed 4 bases from V and 5 bases from J, with 14 bases in between. Germline-derived CDR1 and CDR2 are MNHEY and SMNVEV (reference sequence). The CDR3 loop reads CASSSAREGYGYTF. The CDR3 DNA sequence: TGTGCCAGCAGTTCGGCGAGGGAAGGATATGGCTACACCTTC.

There are many counts of this clonotype. This sequence joins TRBV20-1 and TRBJ2-5, with D hard to call. Germline loops: CDR1 DFQATT, CDR2 SNEGSKA (reference sequence). Trimming cost V 2 bases and J 5 bases, with 6 bases left between them. This CDR3 region has 11 residues. CDR3 bases: TGCAGTGCTAGACCCACGGAGACCCAGTACTTC. Translating gives CSARPTETQYF.

This clonotype was picked up a small number of times. The chain links TRBV28 to TRBJ2-5, with TRBD1 as a possible D gene (6 bases). Trimming removed 2 bases at V and 5 bases at J, with 12 bases between. This CDR3 spans 14 amino acids. CDR1 MDHEN and CDR2 SYDVKM come from the germline V gene. CDR3 residues: CASSLQGLPETQYF. Written as DNA, the CDR3 is TGTGCCAGCAGTTTACAGGGGTTGCCGGAGACCCAGTACTTC.

This chain connects TRBV5-1 to TRBJ1-1; TRBD1 aligns across 7 bases. CDR1 SGHRS and CDR2 YFSETQ come from the germline V gene. CDR3 length: 15 residues. Germline trimming cut 2 bases from V and 1 base from J; bases unmatched to any gene: 5. CDR3 bases: TGCGCCAGCAGCTTACTCGGGACAGAGAACACTGAAGCTTTCTTT. Translated: CASSLLGTENTEAFF. The entire variable domain, with the rest obtained from reference TRBV5-1 and TRBJ1-1, is as follows: KAGVTQTPRYLIKTRGQQVTLSCSPISGHRSVSWYQQTPGQGLQFLFEYFSETQRNKGNFPGRFSGRQFSNSRSEMNVSTLELGDSALYLCASSLLGTENTEAFFGQGTRLTVV.

Notes on this clonotype: Possible read error: a much larger clone is one base away. The chain couples TRBV29-1 to TRBJ2-3, with D possibly being TRBD1 or TRBD2 (6 bases each). Germline lookup yields CDR1 SQVTM and CDR2 ANQGSEA. This CDR3 has 14 amino acids. Trimming pared 4 bases from V and 5 bases from J, leaving 16 bases between. CDR3 region: CSVGGAGDLDTQYF. For the CDR3, the DNA is TGCAGCGTTGGCGGGGCAGGGGATCTAGATACGCAGTATTTT.

This clonotype was seen repeatedly, ten times or more. The chain uses TRBV5-1 and TRBJ2-5; D is unresolved. From germline, CDR1 is SGHRS and CDR2 YFSETQ. Between the trimmed V and J ends, which lost 0 bases and 2 bases, there was a span of 5 bases. This CDR3 has 13 residues. CDR3 nucleotide sequence: TGCGCCAGCAGCTTGGCTTTACAAGAGACCCAGTACTTC. Its protein product is CASSLALQETQYF.

This chain's CDR3 is CASSLSEAAIGEQYF. In DNA form, the CDR3 reads TGCGCCAGCAGCTTATCGGAGGCGGCCATTGGCGAGCAGTACTTC. The J gene is TRBJ2-7, the V gene TRBV5-1; tentative D call: TRBD2 (5 bases). The CDR3 contains 15 residues. The germline V gene has CDR1 SGHRS and CDR2 YFSETQ. V lost 2 bases and J 6 bases, leaving 18 bases between the germline ends.

Many counts were recorded for this clonotype. The chain recombines TRBV6-5 with TRBJ2-3; no firm D call. V was shortened by 7 bases and J by 4 bases, with 12 bases between the two germline ends. In germline, CDR1 is MNHEY, CDR2 SVGAGI. The CDR3 has 13 amino acids. In nucleotides, the CDR3 is TGTGCCAGCACTCCCAATAGGGCAGATACGCAGTATTTT. The encoded protein is CASTPNRADTQYF.

Many counts were recorded for this clonotype. J is TRBJ2-1 and V is TRBV7-3; 8 nucleotides line up with TRBD2. The V gene end was trimmed by 5 bases and the J gene end by 3 bases; junction bases not matched to a gene: 9. The V gene's germline CDR1 is SGHTA and CDR2 FQGTGA. CDR3 length equals 16 residues. CDR3 coding DNA: TGTGCCAGCAGCGAACTTCGGGGGGGTTTCTACAATGAGCAGTTCTTC. Its translation: CASSELRGGFYNEQFF.

This clonotype showed up many times. This chain uses TRBV29-1 with TRBJ2-3; D is perhaps TRBD2 (5 bases). V gave up 6 bases and J gave up 3 bases, with 16 bases separating them. CDR1 is SQVTM and CDR2 is ANQGSEA in the germline V gene. The CDR3 consists of 14 residues. This CDR3 reads CSVRPTRTTDTQYF. The CDR3 bases are TGCAGCGTCCGCCCTACTAGGACGACAGATACGCAGTATTTT.

This clonotype occurred many times. This chain uses TRBV7-9 with TRBJ2-5; D perhaps matches TRBD2 (5 bases). Trimming took off 4 bases at V and 2 bases at J, with 11 bases between the two ends. The V gene's germline CDR1 is SEHNR and CDR2 FQNEAQ (reference sequence). The CDR3 is 14 residues long. Here the CDR3 DNA reads TGTGCCAGCAGCTCTCGGGGAACACAAGAGACCCAGTACTTC. Translation gives CASSSRGTQETQYF.

The table lists this clonotype with many counts. The V call is TRBV2, the J call TRBJ2-5; D possibly corresponds to TRBD1 (5 bases). Germline lookup yields CDR1 SNHLY and CDR2 FYNNEI. With 4 bases removed from V and 4 bases from J, the gap between germline ends came to 25 bases. The CDR3 extends over 18 amino acids. The CDR3 region is CASSGGRAQRETGETQYF. The CDR3 coding sequence is TGTGCCAGCAGTGGGGGCCGGGCCCAGAGAGAAACGGGAGAGACCCAGTACTTC.

In the case of this clonotype: A much bigger clone sits one base away, suggesting this may be a read error. The V and J genes are TRBV5-1 and TRBJ1-2; D remains ambiguous. The V end was cut by 0 bases, the J end by 6 bases, with 18 bases between. The CDR3 is 16 amino acids. From germline, CDR1 is SGHRS and CDR2 YFSETQ. CDR3 residues: CASSLVGNRQSDGYTF. The CDR3 DNA sequence: TGCGCCAGCAGCTTGGTCGGGAATCGCCAGTCCGATGGCTACACCTTC.

The chain employs TRBV7-2 and TRBJ2-7; D ambiguous. The CDR3 loop spans 14 amino acids. Germline V gives CDR1 SGHTA, CDR2 FQGNSA. V dropped 4 bases and J dropped 2 bases, with 12 bases sitting between them. The CDR3 DNA sequence: TGTGCCAGCAGCTCCCCAGCACCCCCCTACGAGCAGTACTTC. Its protein product is CASSSPAPPYEQYF.

This clonotype was recorded a few times. A much larger clone differs from this one at a single base, so this may be a read error. This chain links TRBV20-1 with TRBJ2-3; D possibly corresponds to TRBD2 (6 bases). Trimming pared 5 bases from V and 2 bases from J, leaving 14 bases between. This CDR3 is 14 amino acids long. CDR1 is DFQATT and CDR2 is SNEGSKA in the germline V gene (reference sequence). The CDR3 sequence is CSALTSRATDTQYF. CDR3 nucleotides: TGCAGTGCTCTAACTAGCAGGGCCACAGATACGCAGTATTTT.

This clonotype was picked up many times. V is TRBV27 and J is TRBJ2-3; the D is unclear. The V gene's germline CDR1 is MNHEY and CDR2 SMNVEV (reference sequence). The V end was cut by 6 bases, the J end by 4 bases, with 11 bases between. The CDR3 runs 13 residues. The CDR3 nucleotides are TGTGCCAGCAGCAGAAGTCCGGCAGATACGCAGTATTTT. It translates to CASSRSPADTQYF.

Ten or more counts support this clonotype. The chain carries TRBV29-1 and TRBJ2-7; D possibly corresponds to TRBD1 (6 bases). CDR3 length: 12 amino acids. Germline-derived CDR1 and CDR2 are SQVTM and ANQGSEA. The V end lost 8 bases, the J end lost 2 bases, and 13 bases lay between the germline ends. CDR3 residues: CSIRQAAYEQYF. Written as DNA, the CDR3 is TGCAGCATCCGACAGGCTGCCTACGAGCAGTACTTC.

This clonotype was seen at least ten times. The chain employs TRBV9 and TRBJ1-1; D gene ambiguous. Germline assignment: CDR1 SGDLS and CDR2 YYNGEE. The CDR3 is 13 amino acids. The V and J ends lost 0 bases and 7 bases respectively, with 10 bases between them. The CDR3 DNA reads TGTGCCAGCAGCGTAGCCGGGTGGGGTGAAGCTTTCTTT. Translating gives CASSVAGWGEAFF.

The chain employs TRBV2 and TRBJ1-1, with D perhaps TRBD1 (6 bases). The germline V gene has CDR1 SNHLY and CDR2 FYNNEI. Trimming stripped 2 bases from V and 5 bases from J, with 12 bases between. The CDR3 is 14 amino acids. The CDR3 sequence: CASSENGGHTEAFF. DNA for the CDR3: TGTGCCAGCAGTGAAAACGGGGGGCATACTGAAGCTTTCTTT. Drawing the rest from reference TRBV2 and TRBJ1-1, the complete variable domain is EPEVTQTPSHQVTQMGQEVILRCVPISNHLYFYWYRQILGQKVEFLVSFYNNEISEKSEIFDDQFSVERPDGSNFTLKIRSTKLEDSAMYFCASSENGGHTEAFFGQGTRLTVV.